This entry lists 16 T cell receptor beta chains sequenced from one sample in a study of regulatory T cells in long-lasting Graves disease. Library construction for TCR beta used iRepertoire HTBI primers and Arm-PCR of CDR3 regions. Each CDR3 protein is one row after TCRdb ran MiXCR on the multiplex PCR reads. Among roughly 350,000 distinct CDR3 sequences listed, about 17% were seen once. The sample's time point: newly diagnosed GD, antithyroid drugs for less than 3 months. PBMC RNA was the source of the TCR library. Separately, the same data were catalogued under a study of T cells in Graves' hyperthyroidism and ophthalmopathy.

Sequencing used peripheral blood mononuclear cells (PBMCs), obtained at new diagnosis, from a patient treated with antithyroid drugs. Receptor source: a woman aged 18-29 years with Graves disease.

There are many counts of this clonotype. The chain has TRBV19 and TRBJ2-2; 7 nucleotides align to TRBD2. The junction had 6 bases not matched to a gene; V was cut back by 6 bases and J by 5 bases. The CDR3 is 14 residues long. Germline CDR1 LNHDA, CDR2 SQIVND (reference sequence). The CDR3 spells CASSGGSKTGELFF. The CDR3 DNA reads as TGTGCCAGTAGCGGGGGGAGTAAGACCGGGGAGCTGTTTTTT.

This clonotype was picked up a small number of times. This chain joins TRBV12-3 or TRBV12-4 and TRBJ1-1, with TRBD1 matching 8 bases. After removal of 1 base from V and 5 bases from J, the junction contained 12 bases not matched to a gene. The CDR3 length is 17 residues. The CDR3 protein is CASSLVHRQGLGTEAFF. The CDR3 nucleotides are TGTGCCAGCAGTTTAGTCCATCGACAGGGGTTAGGTACTGAAGCTTTCTTT.

As for this clonotype: The junction departs from the called germline gene at one end, perhaps through a read error. V gene TRBV6-1 combines with J gene TRBJ2-1, with TRBD1 matching over 7 bases. The CDR3 extends over 15 amino acids. CDR1 and CDR2 (germline): MNHNS, SASEGT. The CDR3: CAGSDSGGSYNEQFF. The CDR3 bases are TGTGCCGGCAGTGACTCAGGGGGCTCCTACAATGAGCAGTTCTTC.

This rearrangement joins TRBV7-3 to TRBJ2-1, with 10 bases aligning to TRBD2. CDR3 length: 17 residues. The germline gives CDR1 SGHTA, CDR2 FQGTGA. Trimming removed 5 bases from V and 7 bases from J; junction bases left unmatched: 14. The DNA of the CDR3 is TGTGCCAGCAGCCCCACGCGGCTAGCGGGAGTTTTTAATGAGCAGTTCTTC. As protein: CASSPTRLAGVFNEQFF.

With regard to this clonotype: Being one base from a much bigger clone, this may be a read error. The genes are TRBV6-1 and TRBJ1-5; D is undetermined. The germline CDR1 and CDR2 sequences are MNHNS and SASEGT. This CDR3 contains 15 residues. The CDR3 DNA is TGTACCAGCAGTGAGATGACCGATAGCAATCAGCCCCAGCATTTT. Translating gives CTSSEMTDSNQPQHF.

As regards this clonotype: This may be a read error, as it is one base from a much larger clone. The chain uses TRBV10-2 and TRBJ1-5; 8 bases line up with TRBD1. V lost 7 bases to trimming and J lost 6 bases; unmatched junction nucleotides: 8. CDR1 WSHSY and CDR2 SAAADI come from the germline V gene. The CDR3 runs to 14 residues. CDR3 residues: CASTDSDRAQPQHF. CDR3 sequence (DNA): TGCGCCAGCACTGATTCGGACAGGGCTCAGCCCCAGCATTTT.

The chain is built from TRBV11-3 and TRBJ2-2; TRBD2 is a possible D gene (7 bases). The CDR3 consists of 11 residues. The ends were cut back, 6 bases at V and 16 bases at J, with 15 bases in the middle. Germline CDR1 is SGHNT and CDR2 is YENEEA. For the CDR3, the DNA is TGTGCCAGCAGTCCCCGGCGGGGGCAGTTTTTT. Translated: CASSPRRGQFF.

The V and J genes are TRBV7-6 and TRBJ1-3; D uncertain. V lost 5 bases and J lost 0, with 14 bases in between. Germline loops: CDR1 SGHVS, CDR2 FNYEAQ. The CDR3 spans 16 residues. For the CDR3, the DNA is TGTGCCAGCAGCAGCGGGGTGGCTAACTCTGGAAACACCATATATTTT. As protein: CASSSGVANSGNTIYF.

This clonotype was detected once. A read error may be the cause here, since a much bigger clone is one base away. J is TRBJ1-5 and V is TRBV20-1, with 7 positions matching TRBD1. V shed 2 bases, J shed 3 bases, and the junction held 4 bases outside the gene matches. CDR3 length: 14 residues. The germline V gene has CDR1 DFQATT and CDR2 SNEGSKA (reference sequence). The CDR3 coding sequence is TGCAGTGCTAGATCCGGGACAGACAATCAGCCCCAGCATTTT. Protein: CSARSGTDNQPQHF.

This clonotype was detected ten times or more. The chain has TRBV18 and TRBJ2-1; 11 bases map to TRBD2. Germline V gene data show CDR1 as KGHSH and CDR2 as LQKENI. J lost 1 base, V lost 6 bases, and 5 bases had no gene match. The CDR3 length is 16 residues. CDR3 region: CASSPTSGGSYNEQFF. The CDR3 nucleotides are TGTGCCAGCTCGCCTACTAGCGGGGGTTCCTACAATGAGCAGTTCTTC.

At least ten counts were recorded for this clonotype. The V call is TRBV20-1, the J call TRBJ1-2; unclear D gene. In germline, CDR1 is DFQATT, CDR2 SNEGSKA (reference sequence). Trimming took off 3 bases at V and 1 base at J, with 9 bases between the two ends. The CDR3 loop spans 13 amino acids. CDR3 DNA sequence: TGCAGTGCTAGTCACAGCTTTAACTATGGCTACACCTTC. It yields the protein CSASHSFNYGYTF.

This clonotype was detected many times. V usage is TRBV6-2 or TRBV6-3 and J usage is TRBJ1-1, with a weak D call TRBD1 (5 bases). V was cut by 11 bases and J by 4 bases, with 11 bases left in between. Germline CDR1 and CDR2: MNHEY and SVGEGT. CDR3 size: 11 residues. CDR3: CACRQFTEAFF. The CDR3 coding sequence is TGTGCCTGCCGACAGTTCACTGAAGCTTTCTTT.

This clonotype was observed at least ten times. This sequence joins TRBV3-1 and TRBJ2-1, with unresolved D. This CDR3 is built from 14 residues. The germline CDR1 and CDR2 sequences are LGHDT and YNNKEL (reference sequence). Trimming cost V 0 bases and J 10 bases, with 13 bases left between them. The CDR3 region has the DNA TGTGCCAGCAGCCAAGAACCCCGGCCGCAAGAGCAGTTCTTC. Translating it yields CASSQEPRPQEQFF.

In this sample, this clonotype turned up many times. This chain joins TRBV11-2 and TRBJ1-3; D not resolved. Trimming stripped 4 bases from V and 4 bases from J, with 20 bases between. Germline V gives CDR1 SGHAT, CDR2 FQNNGV. The CDR3 contains 17 residues. CDR3 protein: CASSSGRGKVSGNTIYF. The DNA of the CDR3 is TGTGCCAGCAGCTCCGGGCGGGGAAAGGTCTCCGGAAACACCATATATTTT.

Comment on this clonotype: A much larger clone lies a single base off, so this may be a read error. The chain has TRBV7-3 and TRBJ2-3, with 13 bases lining up with TRBD2. Trimming cost V 5 bases and J 4 bases; bases outside gene matches: 6. Germline V gene sequence: CDR1 SGHTA, CDR2 FQGTGA. This CDR3 contains 16 residues. DNA for the CDR3: TGTGCCAGCAGCCCTACTAGCGGGGGGGCCCCAGATACGCAGTATTTT. It encodes CASSPTSGGAPDTQYF. Looking up the rest from reference TRBV7-3 and TRBJ2-3 gives the full variable domain: GAGVSQTPSNKVTEKGKYVELRCDPISGHTALYWYRQSLGQGPEFLIYFQGTGAADDSGLPNDRFFAVRPEGSVSTLKIQRTERGDSAVYLCASSPTSGGAPDTQYFGPGTRLTVL.

This clonotype was detected many times. The chain recombines TRBV29-1 with TRBJ1-2, with unresolved D. The CDR3 loop spans 15 amino acids. V gave up 4 bases and J gave up 4 bases, with 19 bases separating them. The germline CDR1 and CDR2 sequences are SQVTM and ANQGSEA. The CDR3 loop reads CSVVALLGRSYGYTF. The CDR3 DNA reads TGCAGCGTTGTGGCGCTGTTGGGCAGGTCCTATGGCTACACCTTC.